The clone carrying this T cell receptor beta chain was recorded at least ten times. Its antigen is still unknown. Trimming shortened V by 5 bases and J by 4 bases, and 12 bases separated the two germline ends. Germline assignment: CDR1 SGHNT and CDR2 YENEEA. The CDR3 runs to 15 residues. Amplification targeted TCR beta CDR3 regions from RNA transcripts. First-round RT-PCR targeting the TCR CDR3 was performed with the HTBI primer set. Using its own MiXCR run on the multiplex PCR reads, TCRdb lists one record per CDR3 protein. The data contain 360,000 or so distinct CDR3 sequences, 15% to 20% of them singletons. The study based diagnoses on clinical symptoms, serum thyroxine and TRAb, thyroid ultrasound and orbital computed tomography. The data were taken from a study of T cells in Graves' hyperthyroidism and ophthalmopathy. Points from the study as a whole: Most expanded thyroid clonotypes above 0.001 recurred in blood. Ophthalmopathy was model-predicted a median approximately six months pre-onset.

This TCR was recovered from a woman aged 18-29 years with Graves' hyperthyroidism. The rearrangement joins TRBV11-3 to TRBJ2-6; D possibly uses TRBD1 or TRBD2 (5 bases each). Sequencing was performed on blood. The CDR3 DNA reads TGTGCCAGCAGCCCGGGACCCCCCGGGGCCAACGTCCTGACTTTC. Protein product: CASSPGPPGANVLTF. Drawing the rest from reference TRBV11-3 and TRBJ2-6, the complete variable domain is EAGVVQSPRYKIIEKKQPVAFWCNPISGHNTLYWYLQNLGQGPELLIRYENEEAVDDSQLPKDRFSAERLKGVDSTLKIQPAELGDSAVYLCASSPGPPGANVLTFGAGSRLTVL.